Sequencing of this T cell receptor beta chain was carried out in a study of T cell repertoires in cytomegalovirus infection. Study-wide results and limits: Within the response measured ex vivo, HLA-C-restricted CMV-specific TCR beta clonotypes were dominant.

V lost 3 bases and J 8 bases, leaving 17 bases between the germline ends. The CDR3 has 15 amino acids. Worth noting for this clonotype: What it binds is unknown.

TCRdb redid the calling of the reads with MiXCR, one entry per CDR3 protein. Of about half a million distinct CDR3 sequences detected, roughly a third appear once; the ten largest clones hold roughly 15%. This TCR was sampled from a human donor in good health (CMV status not recorded). Some clones in this sample may be carry-over from other donors' samples. The rearrangement uses TRBV12-3 or TRBV12-4 and TRBJ2-1; D is possibly TRBD2 (6 bases). The specimen comprised cultured PBMCs, sampled from culture after CMV antigen stimulation. CDR3 loop: CASSFGGGGSHEQFF. The CDR3 DNA reads TGTGCCAGCAGTTTCGGTGGGGGAGGATCCCATGAGCAGTTCTTC.